This T cell receptor (beta chain) was obtained from a study of T cells in localized non-small cell lung cancer. Produced via immunoSEQ multiplex PCR; TCRdb's table is partial and in-frame only. The sample holds 60,000 to 65,000 clones; 90% are singletons and the top ten take just under 2%. Germline assignment: CDR1 MNHEY and CDR2 SVGAGI. This CDR3 spans 16 amino acids. V shed 4 bases and J 2 bases; nucleotides not matched to a gene: 8. The chain combines TRBV6-5 with TRBJ2-1, with TRBD2 matching over 7 bases. Specimen: peripheral blood, collected before any cancer treatment. The sequence was obtained from a woman aged 35 to 69 with stage I lung adenocarcinoma. DNA of the CDR3: TGTGCCAGCAGTTCTTGGGACTACGAACCCTACAATGAGCAGTTCTTC. This encodes CASSSWDYEPYNEQFF.